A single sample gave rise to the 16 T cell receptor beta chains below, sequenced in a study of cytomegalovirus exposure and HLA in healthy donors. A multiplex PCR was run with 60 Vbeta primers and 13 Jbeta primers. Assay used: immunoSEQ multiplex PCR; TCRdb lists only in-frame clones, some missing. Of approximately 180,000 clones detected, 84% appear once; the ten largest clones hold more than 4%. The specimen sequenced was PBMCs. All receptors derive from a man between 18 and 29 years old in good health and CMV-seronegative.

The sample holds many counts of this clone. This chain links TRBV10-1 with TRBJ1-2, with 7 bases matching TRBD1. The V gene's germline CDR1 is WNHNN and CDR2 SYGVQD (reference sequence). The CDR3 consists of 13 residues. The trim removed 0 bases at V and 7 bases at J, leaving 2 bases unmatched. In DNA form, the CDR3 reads TGCGCCAGCAGTGAGTCGACAGGGTTTGGCTACACCTTC. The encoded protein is CASSESTGFGYTF.

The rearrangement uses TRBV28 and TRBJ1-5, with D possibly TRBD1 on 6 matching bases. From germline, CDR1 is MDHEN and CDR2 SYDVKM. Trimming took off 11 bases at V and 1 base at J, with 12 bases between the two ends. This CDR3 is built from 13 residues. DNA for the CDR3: TGTGCCTTGGGGGGGCCAAGCAATCAGCCCCAGCATTTT. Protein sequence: CALGGPSNQPQHF.

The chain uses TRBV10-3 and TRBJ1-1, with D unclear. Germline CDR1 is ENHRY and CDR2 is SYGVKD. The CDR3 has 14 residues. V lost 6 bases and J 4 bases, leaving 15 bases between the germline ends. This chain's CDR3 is CAIRGGPWGTEAFF. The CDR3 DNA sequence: TGTGCCATCAGGGGCGGGCCCTGGGGCACTGAAGCTTTCTTT.

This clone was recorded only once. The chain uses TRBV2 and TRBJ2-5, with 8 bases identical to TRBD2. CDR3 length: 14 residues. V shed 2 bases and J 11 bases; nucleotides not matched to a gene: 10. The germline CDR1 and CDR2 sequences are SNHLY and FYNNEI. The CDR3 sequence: CASSETGGPREQYF. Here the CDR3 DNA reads TGTGCCAGCAGTGAAACGGGAGGGCCACGGGAGCAGTACTTC.

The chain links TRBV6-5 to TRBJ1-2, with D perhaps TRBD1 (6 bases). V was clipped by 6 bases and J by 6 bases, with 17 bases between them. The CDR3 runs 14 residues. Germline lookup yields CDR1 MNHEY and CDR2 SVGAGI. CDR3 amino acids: CASRLGGRWNGYTF. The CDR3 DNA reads TGTGCCAGCAGGTTGGGGGGGCGATGGAATGGCTACACCTTC.

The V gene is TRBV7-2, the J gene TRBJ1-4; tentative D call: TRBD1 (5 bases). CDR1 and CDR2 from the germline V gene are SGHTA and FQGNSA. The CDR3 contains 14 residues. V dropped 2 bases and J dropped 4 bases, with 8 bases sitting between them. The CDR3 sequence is CASSLNRINEKLFF. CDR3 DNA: TGTGCCAGCAGCTTAAACAGGATTAATGAAAAACTGTTTTTT.

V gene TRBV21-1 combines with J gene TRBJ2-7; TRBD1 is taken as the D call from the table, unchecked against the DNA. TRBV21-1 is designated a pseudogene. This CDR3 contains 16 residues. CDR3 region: CASSNSSTAHSYEQYF. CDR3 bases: TGTGCCAGCAGCAACTCTTCGACAGCCCACTCCTACGAGCAGTACTTC.

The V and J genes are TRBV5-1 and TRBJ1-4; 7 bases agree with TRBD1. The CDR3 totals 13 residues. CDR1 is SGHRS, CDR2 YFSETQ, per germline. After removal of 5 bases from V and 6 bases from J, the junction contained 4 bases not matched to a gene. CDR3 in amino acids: CASRDREDEKLFF. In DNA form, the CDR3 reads TGCGCCAGCAGAGACAGGGAAGATGAAAAACTGTTTTTT.

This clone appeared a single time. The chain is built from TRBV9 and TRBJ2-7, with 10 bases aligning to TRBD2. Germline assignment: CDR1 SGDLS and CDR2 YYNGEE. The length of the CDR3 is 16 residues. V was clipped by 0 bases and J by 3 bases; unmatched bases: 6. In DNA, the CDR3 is TGTGCCAGCAGCGTAGTCCCTAGCGGGAGCCTCTACGAGCAGTACTTC. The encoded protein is CASSVVPSGSLYEQYF.

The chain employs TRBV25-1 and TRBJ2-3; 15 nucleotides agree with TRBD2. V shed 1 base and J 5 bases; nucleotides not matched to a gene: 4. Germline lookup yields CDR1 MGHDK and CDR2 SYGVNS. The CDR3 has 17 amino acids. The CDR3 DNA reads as TGTGCCAGCAGTGAATCTAGGACTAGCGGGAGGGTAGATACGCAGTATTTT. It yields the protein CASSESRTSGRVDTQYF. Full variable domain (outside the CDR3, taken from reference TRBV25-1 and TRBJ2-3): EADIYQTPRYLVIGTGKKITLECSQTMGHDKMYWYQQDPGMELHLIHYSYGVNSTEKGDLSSESTVSRIRTEHFPLTLESARPSHTSQYLCASSESRTSGRVDTQYFGPGTRLTVL.

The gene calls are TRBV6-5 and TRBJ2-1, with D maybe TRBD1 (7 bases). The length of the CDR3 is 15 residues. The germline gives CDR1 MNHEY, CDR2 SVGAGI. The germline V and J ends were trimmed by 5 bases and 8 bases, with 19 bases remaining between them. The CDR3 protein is CASSHWGEGGYEQFF. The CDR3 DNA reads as TGTGCCAGCAGTCATTGGGGGGAAGGGGGCTATGAGCAGTTCTTC.

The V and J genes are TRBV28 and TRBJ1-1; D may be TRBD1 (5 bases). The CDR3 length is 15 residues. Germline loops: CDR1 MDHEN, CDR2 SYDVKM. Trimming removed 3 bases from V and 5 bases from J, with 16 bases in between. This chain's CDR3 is CASSFGGGTGTEAFF. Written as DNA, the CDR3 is TGTGCCAGCAGTTTTGGGGGGGGTACGGGAACTGAAGCTTTCTTT.

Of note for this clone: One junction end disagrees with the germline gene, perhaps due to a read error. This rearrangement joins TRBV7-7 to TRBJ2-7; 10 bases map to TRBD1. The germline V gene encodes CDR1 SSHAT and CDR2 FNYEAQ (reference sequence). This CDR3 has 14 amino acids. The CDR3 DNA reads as TGTGCTAGCAGCATACGGGACAGGGGATCCGAGCAGTACTTC. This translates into CASSIRDRGSEQYF.

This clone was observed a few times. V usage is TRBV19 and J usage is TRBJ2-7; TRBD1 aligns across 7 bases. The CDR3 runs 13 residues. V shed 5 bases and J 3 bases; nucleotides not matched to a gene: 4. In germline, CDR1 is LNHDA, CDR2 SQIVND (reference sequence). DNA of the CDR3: TGTGCCAGTAGTGCGACAGGGTTCTACGAGCAGTACTTC. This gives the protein CASSATGFYEQYF.

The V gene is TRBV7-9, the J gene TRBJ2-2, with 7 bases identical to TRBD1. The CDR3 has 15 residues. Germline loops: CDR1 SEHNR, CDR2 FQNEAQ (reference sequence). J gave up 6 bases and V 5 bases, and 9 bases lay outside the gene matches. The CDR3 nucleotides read TGTGCCAGCAGCCGGGGACAGCCCACCGCCGGGGAGCTGTTTTTT. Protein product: CASSRGQPTAGELFF.

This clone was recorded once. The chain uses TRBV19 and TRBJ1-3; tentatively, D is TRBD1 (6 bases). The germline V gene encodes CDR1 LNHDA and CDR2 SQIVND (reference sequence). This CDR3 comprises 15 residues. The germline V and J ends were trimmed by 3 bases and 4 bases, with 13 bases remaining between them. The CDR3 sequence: CASSIQTGFGNTIYF. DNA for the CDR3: TGTGCCAGTAGTATCCAGACAGGCTTCGGAAACACCATATATTTT. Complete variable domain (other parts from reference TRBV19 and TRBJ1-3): DGGITQSPKYLFRKEGQNVTLSCEQNLNHDAMYWYRQDPGQGLRLIYYSQIVNDFQKGDIAEGYSVSREKKESFPLTVTSAQKNPTAFYLCASSIQTGFGNTIYFGEGSWLTVV.